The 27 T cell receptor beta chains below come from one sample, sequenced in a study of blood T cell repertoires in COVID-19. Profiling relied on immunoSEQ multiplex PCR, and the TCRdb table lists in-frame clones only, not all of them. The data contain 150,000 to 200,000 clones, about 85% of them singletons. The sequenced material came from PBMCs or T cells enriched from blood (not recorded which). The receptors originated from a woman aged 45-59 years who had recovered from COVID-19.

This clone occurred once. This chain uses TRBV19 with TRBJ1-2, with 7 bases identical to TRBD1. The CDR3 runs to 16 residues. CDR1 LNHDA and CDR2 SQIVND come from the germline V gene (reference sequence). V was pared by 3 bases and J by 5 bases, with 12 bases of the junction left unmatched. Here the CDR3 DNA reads TGTGCCAGTAGTATTGGGGACCCCGGGACAGATTATGGCTACACCTTC. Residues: CASSIGDPGTDYGYTF.

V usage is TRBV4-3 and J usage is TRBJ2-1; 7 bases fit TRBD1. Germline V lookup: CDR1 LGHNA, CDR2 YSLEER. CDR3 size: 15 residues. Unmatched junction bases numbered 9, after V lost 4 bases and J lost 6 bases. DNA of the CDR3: TGCGCCAGCAGCCCGAAGGGGGCTAGTCTCAATGAGCAGTTCTTC. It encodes CASSPKGASLNEQFF.

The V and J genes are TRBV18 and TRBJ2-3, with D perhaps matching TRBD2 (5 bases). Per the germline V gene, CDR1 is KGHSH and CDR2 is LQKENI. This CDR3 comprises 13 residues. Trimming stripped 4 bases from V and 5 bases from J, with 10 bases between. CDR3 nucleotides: TGTGCCAGCTCACGGGGAGAGGGAGATACGCAGTATTTT. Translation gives CASSRGEGDTQYF.

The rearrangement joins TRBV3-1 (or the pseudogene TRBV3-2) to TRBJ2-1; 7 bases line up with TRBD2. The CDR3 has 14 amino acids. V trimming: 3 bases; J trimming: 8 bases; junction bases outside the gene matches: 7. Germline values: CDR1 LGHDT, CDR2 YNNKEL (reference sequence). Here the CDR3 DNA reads TGTGCCAGCAGCCAGACCCCGCGGGAGTATGAGCAGTTCTTC. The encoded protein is CASSQTPREYEQFF.

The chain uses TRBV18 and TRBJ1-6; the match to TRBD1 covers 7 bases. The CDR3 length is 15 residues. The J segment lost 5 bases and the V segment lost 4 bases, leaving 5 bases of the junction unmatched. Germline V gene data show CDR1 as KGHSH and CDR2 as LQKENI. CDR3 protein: CASSQLGTDNSPLHF. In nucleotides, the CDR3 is TGTGCCAGCTCACAGCTCGGGACAGATAATTCACCCCTCCACTTT.

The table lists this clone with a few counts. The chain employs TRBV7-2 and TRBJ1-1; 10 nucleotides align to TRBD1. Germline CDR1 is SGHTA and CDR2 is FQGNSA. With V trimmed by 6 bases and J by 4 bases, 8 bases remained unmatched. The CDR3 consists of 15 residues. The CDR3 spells CASSYRTGGGTEAFF. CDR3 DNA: TGTGCCAGCAGTTACAGGACAGGGGGAGGCACTGAAGCTTTCTTT.

CDR3 region: CASSWGLEAFF. For the CDR3, the DNA is TGTGCCAGCAGTTGGGGACTTGAAGCTTTCTTT. The rearrangement links TRBV2 to TRBJ1-1; perhaps TRBD1 as D (5 bases). Germline V gene lookup returns CDR1 SNHLY and CDR2 FYNNEI. This CDR3 is built from 11 residues. V dropped 5 bases and J dropped 7 bases, with 8 bases sitting between them.

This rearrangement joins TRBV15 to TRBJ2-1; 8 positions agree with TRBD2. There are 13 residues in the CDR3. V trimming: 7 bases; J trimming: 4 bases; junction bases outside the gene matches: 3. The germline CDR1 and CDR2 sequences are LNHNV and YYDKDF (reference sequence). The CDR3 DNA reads TGTGCCACCAACCGGGGGGGATACAATGAGCAGTTCTTC. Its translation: CATNRGGYNEQFF.

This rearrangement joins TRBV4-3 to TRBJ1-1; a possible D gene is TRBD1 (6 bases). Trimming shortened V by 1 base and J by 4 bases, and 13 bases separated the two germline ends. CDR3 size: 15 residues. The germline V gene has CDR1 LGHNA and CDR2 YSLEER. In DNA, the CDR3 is TGCGCCAGCAGCCAAGGGACGGGGACACGCACTGAAGCTTTCTTT. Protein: CASSQGTGTRTEAFF.

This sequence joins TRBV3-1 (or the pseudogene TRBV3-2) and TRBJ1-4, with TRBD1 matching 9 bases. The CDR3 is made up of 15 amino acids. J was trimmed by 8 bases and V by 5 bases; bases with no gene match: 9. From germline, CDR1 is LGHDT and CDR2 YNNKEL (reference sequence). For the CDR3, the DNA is TGTGCCAGCAGCTCCCAAGGGACAGGGATAGAAAAACTGTTTTTT. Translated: CASSSQGTGIEKLFF.

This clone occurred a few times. The CDR3 DNA sequence: TGTGCCAGCAGCACGGGACAGAGGATTAGCTACACCTTC. Translated, it gives CASSTGQRISYTF. This chain uses TRBV5-6 with TRBJ1-2, with 7 bases identical to TRBD1. The ends lost 4 bases at V and 9 bases at J; junction bases unmatched: 9. The CDR3 runs to 13 residues. CDR1 is SGHDT, CDR2 YYEEEE, per germline.

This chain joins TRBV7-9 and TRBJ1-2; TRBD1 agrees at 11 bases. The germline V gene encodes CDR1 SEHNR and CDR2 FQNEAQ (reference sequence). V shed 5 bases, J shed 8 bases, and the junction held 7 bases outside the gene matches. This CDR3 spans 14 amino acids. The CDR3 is CASSREDRGPGYTF. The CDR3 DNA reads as TGTGCCAGCAGCCGAGAGGACAGGGGGCCAGGCTACACCTTC.

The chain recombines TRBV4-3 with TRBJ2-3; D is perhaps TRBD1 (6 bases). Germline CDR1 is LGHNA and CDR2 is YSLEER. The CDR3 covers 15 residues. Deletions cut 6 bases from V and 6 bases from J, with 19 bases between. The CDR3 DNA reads TGCGCCAGCAGTCTCCGGGCTGGGGGCGGCGATACGCAGTATTTT. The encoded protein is CASSLRAGGGDTQYF.

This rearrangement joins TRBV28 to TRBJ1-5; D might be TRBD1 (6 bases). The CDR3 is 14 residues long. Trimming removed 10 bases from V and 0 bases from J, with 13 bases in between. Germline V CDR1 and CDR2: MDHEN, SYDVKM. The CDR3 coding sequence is TGTGCCACCCGAGGGGGGGGTAGCAATCAGCCCCAGCATTTT. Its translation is CATRGGGSNQPQHF.

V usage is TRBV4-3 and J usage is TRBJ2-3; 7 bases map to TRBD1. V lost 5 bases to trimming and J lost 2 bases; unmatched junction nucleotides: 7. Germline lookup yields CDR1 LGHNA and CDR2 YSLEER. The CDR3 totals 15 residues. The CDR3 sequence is CASSYRQGTTDTQYF. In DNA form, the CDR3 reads TGCGCCAGCAGCTATCGACAGGGAACCACAGATACGCAGTATTTT.

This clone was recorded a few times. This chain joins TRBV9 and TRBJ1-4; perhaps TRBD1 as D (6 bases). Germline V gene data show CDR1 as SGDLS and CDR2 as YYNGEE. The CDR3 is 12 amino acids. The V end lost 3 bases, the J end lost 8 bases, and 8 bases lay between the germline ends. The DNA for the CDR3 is TGTGCCAGCAGCGCCGACAGGGAAAAACTGTTTTTT. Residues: CASSADREKLFF.

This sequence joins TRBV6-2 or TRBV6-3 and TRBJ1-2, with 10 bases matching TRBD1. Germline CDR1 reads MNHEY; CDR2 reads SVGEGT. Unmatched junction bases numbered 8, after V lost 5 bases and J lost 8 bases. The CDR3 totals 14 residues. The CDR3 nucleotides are TGTGCCAGCAGTCCGGGGACAGGGGATCGAGGCTACACCTTC. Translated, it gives CASSPGTGDRGYTF.

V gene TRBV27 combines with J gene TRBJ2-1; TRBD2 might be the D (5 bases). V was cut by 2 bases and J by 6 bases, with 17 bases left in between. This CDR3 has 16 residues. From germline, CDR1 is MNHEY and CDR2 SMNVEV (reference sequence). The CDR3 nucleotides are TGTGCCAGCAGTTTACCCCCATTAGTCCGGGGCAATGAGCAGTTCTTC. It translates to CASSLPPLVRGNEQFF.

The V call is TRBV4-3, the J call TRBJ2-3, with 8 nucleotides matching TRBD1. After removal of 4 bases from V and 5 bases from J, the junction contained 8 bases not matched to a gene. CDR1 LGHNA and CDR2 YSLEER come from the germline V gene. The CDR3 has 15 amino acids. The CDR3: CASSLLSGGEDTQYF. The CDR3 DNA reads TGCGCCAGCAGCCTCCTTTCAGGGGGCGAAGATACGCAGTATTTT.

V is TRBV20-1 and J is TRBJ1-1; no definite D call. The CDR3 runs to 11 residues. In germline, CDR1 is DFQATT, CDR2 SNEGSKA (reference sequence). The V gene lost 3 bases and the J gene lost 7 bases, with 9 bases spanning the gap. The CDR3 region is CSARRLSEAFF. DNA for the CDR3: TGCAGTGCTAGGAGGCTAAGTGAAGCTTTCTTT.

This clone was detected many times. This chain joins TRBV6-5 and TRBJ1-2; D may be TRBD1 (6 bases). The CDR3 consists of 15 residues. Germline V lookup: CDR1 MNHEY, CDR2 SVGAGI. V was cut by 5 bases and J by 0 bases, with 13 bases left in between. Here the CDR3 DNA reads TGTGCCAGCAGTCTGTCCAGGGACACTAACTATGGCTACACCTTC. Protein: CASSLSRDTNYGYTF.

CDR3 in amino acids: CASSQGGGITEAFF. CDR3 DNA: TGTGCCAGCAGCCAAGGGGGGGGAATCACTGAAGCTTTCTTT. V gene TRBV3-1 (or the pseudogene TRBV3-2) combines with J gene TRBJ1-1; D perhaps matches TRBD1 (5 bases). CDR3 length: 14 amino acids. Germline lookup yields CDR1 LGHDT and CDR2 YNNKEL (reference sequence). The V gene lost 1 base and the J gene lost 4 bases, with 10 bases spanning the gap.

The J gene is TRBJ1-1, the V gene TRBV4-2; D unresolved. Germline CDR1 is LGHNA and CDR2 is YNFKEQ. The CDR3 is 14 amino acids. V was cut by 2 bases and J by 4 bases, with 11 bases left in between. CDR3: CASSQSTPGTEAFF. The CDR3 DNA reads TGTGCCAGCAGCCAAAGCACTCCAGGCACTGAAGCTTTCTTT.

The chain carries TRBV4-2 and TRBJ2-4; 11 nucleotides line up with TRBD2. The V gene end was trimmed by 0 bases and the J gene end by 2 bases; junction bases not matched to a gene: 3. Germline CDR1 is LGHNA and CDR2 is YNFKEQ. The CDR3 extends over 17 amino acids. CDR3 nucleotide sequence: TGTGCCAGCAGCCAAGATAGCGGGGGGGCCACCAAAAACATTCAGTACTTC. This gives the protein CASSQDSGGATKNIQYF.

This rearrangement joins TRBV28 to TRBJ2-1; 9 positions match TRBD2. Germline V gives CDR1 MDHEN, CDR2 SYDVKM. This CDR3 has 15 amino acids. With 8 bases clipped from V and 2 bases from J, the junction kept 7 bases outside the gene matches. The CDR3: CASDRRGGTYNEQFF. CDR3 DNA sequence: TGTGCCAGCGACAGGCGGGGGGGTACCTACAATGAGCAGTTCTTC.

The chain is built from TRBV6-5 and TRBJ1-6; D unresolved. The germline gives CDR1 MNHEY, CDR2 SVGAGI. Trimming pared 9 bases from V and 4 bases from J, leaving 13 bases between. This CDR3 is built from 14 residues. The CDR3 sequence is CASCRQVYNSPLHF. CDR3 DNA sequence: TGTGCCAGTTGCCGGCAGGTATATAATTCACCCCTCCACTTT.

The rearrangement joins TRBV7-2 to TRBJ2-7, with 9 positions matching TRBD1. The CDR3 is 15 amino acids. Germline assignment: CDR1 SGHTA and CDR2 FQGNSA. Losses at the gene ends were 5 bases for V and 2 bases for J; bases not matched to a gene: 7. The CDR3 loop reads CASSQTGQGTYEQYF. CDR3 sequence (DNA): TGTGCCAGCAGCCAGACGGGACAGGGCACCTACGAGCAGTACTTC.